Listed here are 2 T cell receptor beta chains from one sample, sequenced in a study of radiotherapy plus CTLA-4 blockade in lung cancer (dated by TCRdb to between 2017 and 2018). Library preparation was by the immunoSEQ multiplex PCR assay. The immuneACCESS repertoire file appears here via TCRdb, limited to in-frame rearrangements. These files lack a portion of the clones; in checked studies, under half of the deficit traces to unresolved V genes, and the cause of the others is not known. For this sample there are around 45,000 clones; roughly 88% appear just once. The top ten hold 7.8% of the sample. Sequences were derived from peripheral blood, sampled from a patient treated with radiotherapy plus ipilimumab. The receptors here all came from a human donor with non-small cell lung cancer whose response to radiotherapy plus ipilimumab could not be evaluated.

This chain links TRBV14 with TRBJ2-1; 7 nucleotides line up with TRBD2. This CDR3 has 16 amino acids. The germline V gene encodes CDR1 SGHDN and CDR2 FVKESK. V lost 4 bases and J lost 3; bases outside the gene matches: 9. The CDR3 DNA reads TGTGCCAGCAGCCGCCTTGGTCGCGGGGGCTACAATGAGCAGTTCTTC. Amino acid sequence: CASSRLGRGGYNEQFF.

The CDR3 reads CASLAGGSYEQYF. The CDR3 nucleotides are TGTGCCAGCTTAGCGGGAGGTTCCTACGAGCAGTACTTC. The chain joins TRBV28 to TRBJ2-7; 10 nucleotides align to TRBD2. The length of the CDR3 is 13 residues. The junction had 2 bases not matched to a gene; V was cut back by 8 bases and J by 1 base. CDR1 is MDHEN, CDR2 SYDVKM, per germline.